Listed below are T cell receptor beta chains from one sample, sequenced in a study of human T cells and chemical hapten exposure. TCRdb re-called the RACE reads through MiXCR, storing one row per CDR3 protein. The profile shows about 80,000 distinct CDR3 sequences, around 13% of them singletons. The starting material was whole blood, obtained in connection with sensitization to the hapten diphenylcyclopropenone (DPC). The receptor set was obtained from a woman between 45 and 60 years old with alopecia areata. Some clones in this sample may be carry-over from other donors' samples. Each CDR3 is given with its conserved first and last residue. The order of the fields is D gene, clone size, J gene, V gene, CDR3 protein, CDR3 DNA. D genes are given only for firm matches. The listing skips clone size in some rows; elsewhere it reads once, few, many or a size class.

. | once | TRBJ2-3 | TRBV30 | CAWAMGLRVDTQYF | TGTGCCTGGGCTATGGGACTCCGGGTAGATACGCAGTATTTT
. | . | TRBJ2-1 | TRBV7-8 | CASSPSTGSGNEQFF | TGTGCCAGCAGCCCCAGTACCGGGAGCGGAAATGAGCAGTTCTTC
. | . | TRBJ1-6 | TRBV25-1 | CASSDVEGAPLHF | TGTGCCAGCAGTGATGTGGAAGGAGCACCCCTCCACTTT
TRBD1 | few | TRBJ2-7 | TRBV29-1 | CSVGRTGAYEQYF | TGCAGCGTTGGCCGGACAGGGGCGTACGAGCAGTACTTC
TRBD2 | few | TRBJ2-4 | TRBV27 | CASSSTPGLAGGLKNIQYF | TGTGCCAGCAGTTCAACCCCGGGACTAGCGGGAGGGCTCAAAAACATTCAGTACTTC
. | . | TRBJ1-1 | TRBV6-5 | CASSLHDRRNTEAFF | TGTGCCAGCAGCCTACACGACAGGCGGAACACTGAAGCTTTCTTT
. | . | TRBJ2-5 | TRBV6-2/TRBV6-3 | CASSYLGTPQETQYF | TGTGCCAGCAGTTACCTTGGGACACCTCAAGAGACCCAGTACTTC
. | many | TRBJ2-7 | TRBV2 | CASSEALGVEQYF | TGTGCCAGCAGTGAAGCGCTGGGGGTTGAGCAGTACTTC
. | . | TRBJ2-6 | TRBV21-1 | CASSKDGTGDVCSGANVLTF | TGTGCCAGCAGCAAAGATGGGACTGGGGACGTCTGCTCTGGGGCCAACGTCCTGACTTTC
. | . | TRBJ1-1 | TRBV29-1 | CSGLWGGNTEAFF | TGCAGCGGCTTATGGGGGGGGAACACTGAAGCTTTCTTT
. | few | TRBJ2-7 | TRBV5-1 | CASSLQVATSSYEQYF | TGCGCCAGCAGCTTACAGGTTGCTACTTCCTCCTACGAGCAGTACTTC
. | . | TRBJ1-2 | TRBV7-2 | CASSLVEAGRRTNYGYTF | TGTGCCAGCAGCTTAGTGGAAGCGGGAAGGAGGACGAACTATGGCTACACCTTC
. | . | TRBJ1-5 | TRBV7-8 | CASSLSPGGSNQPQHF | TGTGCCAGCAGCTTAAGTCCCGGGGGCAGCAATCAGCCCCAGCATTTT
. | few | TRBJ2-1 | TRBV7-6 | CASSSLRTHEQFF | TGTGCCAGCAGCTCCCTCCGGACCCATGAGCAGTTCTTC
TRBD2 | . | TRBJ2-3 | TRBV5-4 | CASSYPAGWAGTDTQYF | TGTGCCAGCAGCTACCCAGCGGGGTGGGCGGGCACAGATACGCAGTATTTT
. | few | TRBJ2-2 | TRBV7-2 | CASSLVSPRSGGELFF | TGTGCCAGCAGCTTAGTATCCCCTAGGTCCGGTGGGGAGCTGTTTTTT
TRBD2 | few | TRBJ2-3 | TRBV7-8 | CASSRARLASTDTQYF | TGTGCCAGCAGCCGCGCGCGACTAGCGAGCACAGATACGCAGTATTTT
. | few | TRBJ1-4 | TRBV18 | CASSPGIDEKLFF | TGTGCCAGCTCACCGGGCATCGATGAAAAACTGTTTTTT
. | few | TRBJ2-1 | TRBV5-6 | CASSLARDNEQFF | TGTGCCAGCAGCTTGGCCCGGGACAATGAGCAGTTCTTC
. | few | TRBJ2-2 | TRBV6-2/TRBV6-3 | CASSYSQVPGELFF | TGTGCCAGCAGTTACTCCCAGGTCCCCGGGGAGCTGTTTTTT
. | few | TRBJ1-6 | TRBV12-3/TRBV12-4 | CASSWVGESNSPLHF | TGTGCCAGCAGTTGGGTTGGGGAGTCGAATTCACCCCTCCACTTT
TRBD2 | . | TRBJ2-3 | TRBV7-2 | CASSTGTSGRTDTQYF | TGTGCCAGCAGCACCGGGACTAGCGGGAGGACAGATACGCAGTATTTT
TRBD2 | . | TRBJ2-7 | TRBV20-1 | CSASSLAGALGAYEQYF | TGCAGTGCGAGTAGCCTAGCGGGAGCGCTAGGAGCCTACGAGCAGTACTTC
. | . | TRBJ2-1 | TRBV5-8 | CASSRGRSSYNEQFF | TGTGCCAGCAGCCGCGGCCGGAGCTCCTACAATGAGCAGTTCTTC
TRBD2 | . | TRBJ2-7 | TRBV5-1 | CASTNPAPGLVTHEQYF | TGCGCCAGCACCAACCCGGCACCGGGACTAGTAACACACGAGCAGTACTTC
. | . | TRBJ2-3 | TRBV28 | CASRPGVDTQYF | TGTGCCAGCAGACCAGGGGTGGATACGCAGTATTTT
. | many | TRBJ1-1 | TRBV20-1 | CSAQKQGNTEAFF | TGCAGTGCTCAGAAGCAGGGGAACACTGAAGCTTTCTTT
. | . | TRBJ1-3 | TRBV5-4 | CASSKDLSGNTIYF | TGTGCCAGCAGCAAGGACCTCTCTGGAAACACCATATATTTT
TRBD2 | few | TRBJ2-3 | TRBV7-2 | CASSLAGNTDTQYF | TGTGCCAGCAGCCTAGCGGGAAACACAGATACGCAGTATTTT
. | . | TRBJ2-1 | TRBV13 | CASSPGESTNEQFF | TGTGCCAGCAGCCCAGGGGAATCTACCAATGAGCAGTTCTTC
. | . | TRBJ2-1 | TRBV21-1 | CASSKSVIEQFF | TGTGCCAGCAGCAAATCGGTGATAGAGCAGTTCTTC
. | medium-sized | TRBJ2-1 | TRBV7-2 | CASSSGSSYNEQFF | TGTGCCAGCAGCTCCGGCAGTTCATACAATGAGCAGTTCTTC
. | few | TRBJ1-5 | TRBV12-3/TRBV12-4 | CASSLDLLYSNQPQHF | TGTGCCAGCAGTTTAGACTTATTATATAGCAATCAGCCCCAGCATTTT
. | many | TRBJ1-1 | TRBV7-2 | CASSLSRRSPRTEAFF | TGTGCCAGCAGCTTAAGTCGGAGGTCACCTCGGACTGAAGCTTTCTTT
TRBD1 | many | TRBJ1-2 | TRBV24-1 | CATSDHSQGSGYTF | TGTGCCACCAGTGACCATTCACAGGGGAGTGGCTACACCTTC
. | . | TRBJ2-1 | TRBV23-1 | CASSQSVRAREQFF | TGCGCCAGCAGTCAATCGGTCAGGGCACGTGAGCAGTTCTTC
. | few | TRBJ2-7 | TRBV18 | CASSPSTATYEQYF | TGTGCCAGCTCACCCTCGACGGCGACCTACGAGCAGTACTTC
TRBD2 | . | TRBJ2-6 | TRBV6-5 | CASKLAGGPGGANVLTF | TGTGCCAGCAAGCTAGCGGGAGGGCCCGGAGGGGCCAACGTCCTGACTTTC
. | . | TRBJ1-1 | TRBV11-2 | CASRSVGNTEAFF | TGTGCCAGCAGGAGTGTGGGGAACACTGAAGCTTTCTTT
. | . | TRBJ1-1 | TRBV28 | CASRDRPRGAAFF | TGTGCCAGCAGAGACCGACCCAGGGGCGCAGCTTTCTTT
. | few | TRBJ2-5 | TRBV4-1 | CASSQESRVTQYQETQYF | TGCGCCAGCAGCCAAGAATCGCGGGTGACTCAGTACCAAGAGACCCAGTACTTC
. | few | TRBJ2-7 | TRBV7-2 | CASSLEAAGSSLSYEQYF | TGTGCCAGCAGCTTAGAAGCGGCGGGGTCTAGTCTCTCCTACGAGCAGTACTTC
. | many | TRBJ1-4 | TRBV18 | CASSLRQATNEKLFF | TGTGCCAGCTCACTCCGACAGGCAACTAATGAAAAACTGTTTTTT
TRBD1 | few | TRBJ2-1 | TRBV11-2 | CASKHLGDRVYNEQFF | TGTGCCAGCAAACACCTGGGGGACAGGGTTTACAATGAGCAGTTCTTC
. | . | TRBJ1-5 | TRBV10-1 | CASSMGGLDQPQHF | TGCGCCAGCAGCATGGGAGGGTTGGATCAGCCCCAGCATTTT
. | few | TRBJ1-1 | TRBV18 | CASSPPDGMNTEAFF | TGTGCCAGCTCACCACCGGACGGAATGAACACTGAAGCTTTCTTT
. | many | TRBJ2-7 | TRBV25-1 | CASSDGDEQYF | TGTGCCAGCAGTGACGGTGACGAGCAGTACTTC
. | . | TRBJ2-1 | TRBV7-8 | CASLQSYNEQFF | TGTGCCAGTCTACAGTCCTACAATGAGCAGTTCTTC
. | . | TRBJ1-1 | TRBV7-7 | CASSLEEGTEAFF | TGTGCCAGCAGCTTAGAAGAGGGGACTGAAGCTTTCTTT
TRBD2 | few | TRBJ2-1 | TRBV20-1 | CSARTSGARFTYNEQFF | TGCAGTGCTAGAACGAGCGGGGCTCGGTTTACGTACAATGAGCAGTTCTTC
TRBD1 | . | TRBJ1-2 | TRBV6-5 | CATRRQGIYGYTF | TGTGCCACCCGCCGACAGGGCATCTATGGCTACACCTTC
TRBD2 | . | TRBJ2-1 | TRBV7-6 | CASSTSGSSYNEQFF | TGTGCCAGCAGCACTAGCGGGAGCTCCTACAATGAGCAGTTCTTC
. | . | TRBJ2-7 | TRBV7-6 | CASSLSPTDYEQYF | TGTGCCAGCAGCTTATCTCCGACGGACTACGAGCAGTACTTC
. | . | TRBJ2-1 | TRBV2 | CASRIYEQFF | TGTGCCAGCAGGATTTATGAGCAGTTCTTC